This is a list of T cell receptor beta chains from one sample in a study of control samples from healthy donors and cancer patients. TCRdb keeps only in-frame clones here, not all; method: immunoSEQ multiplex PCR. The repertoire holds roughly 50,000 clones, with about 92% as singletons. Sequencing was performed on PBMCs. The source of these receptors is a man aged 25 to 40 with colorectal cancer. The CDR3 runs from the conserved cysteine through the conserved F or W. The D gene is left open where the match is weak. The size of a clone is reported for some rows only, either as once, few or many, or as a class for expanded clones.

TGCAGCGTTGCCGCTCGATGGAGCTCCTACAATGAGCAGTTCTTC	CSVAARWSSYNEQFF	TRBJ2-1	-	-	TRBV29-1	15
TGTGCCAGTAGTCCCCAAGGGGCGGGGGGGCCATCGGATACGCAGTATTTT	CASSPQGAGGPSDTQYF	TRBJ2-3	-	TRBD2	TRBV19	17
TGCGCCAGCAGCCCTCACGGGGCGGAGAGCTCTGGAAACACCATATATTTT	CASSPHGAESSGNTIYF	TRBJ1-3	-	-	TRBV5-1	17
TGCAGCGCCAACCGGGGCAGCAACACTGAAGCTTTCTTT	CSANRGSNTEAFF	TRBJ1-1	-	-	TRBV29-1	13
TGTGCCAGCAGCGTACAGGGTTATCAGCCCCAGCATTTT	CASSVQGYQPQHF	TRBJ1-5	-	-	TRBV5-4	13
TGTGCCAGCAGCCAAGCGGGGACTAGCGGGGGGGCAGGGGCATATGAGCAGTTCTTC	CASSQAGTSGGAGAYEQFF	TRBJ2-1	-	TRBD2	TRBV4-2	19
TGTGCCAGCAGCTTAACGGGTGGCTACACCTTC	CASSLTGGYTF	TRBJ1-2	-	-	TRBV7-6	11
TGCGCCAGCAGCCAAGAGGAGAATATCCTAGCGGGGGGGACTGACGGGGAGCTGTTTTTT	CASSQEENILAGGTDGELFF	TRBJ2-2	few	TRBD2	TRBV4-1	20
TGTGCCAGCAGCTGGGACTGGCGGAGCCAAGAGACCCAGTACTTC	CASSWDWRSQETQYF	TRBJ2-5	-	-	TRBV5-6	15
TGTGCCAGCAGCTTAGCGCGAGGGGGCTATGGCTACACCTTC	CASSLARGGYGYTF	TRBJ1-2	-	-	TRBV7-2	14
TGCGCCAGCAGCTTGGGACGGACCTCCAACACTGAAGCTTTCTTT	CASSLGRTSNTEAFF	TRBJ1-1	-	-	TRBV5-1	15
TGTGCCAGCAGCCCGATTACCGATTCACCCCTCCACTTT	CASSPITDSPLHF	TRBJ1-6	-	-	TRBV7-2	13
TGTGCCAGCAGTTTAAATCCCTACGAGCAGTACTTC	CASSLNPYEQYF	TRBJ2-7	-	-	TRBV12-3/TRBV12-4	12
TGTGCCAGCAGGGGGGACAGGGGGCTCAATTCACCCCTCCACTTT	CASRGDRGLNSPLHF	TRBJ1-6	-	TRBD1	TRBV25-1	15
TGTGCCAGCAGCCGGGCCAGCGCGGGATACAATGAGCAGTTCTTC	CASSRASAGYNEQFF	TRBJ2-1	once	-	TRBV14	15
TGTGCCAGCAGCCCCTATTCCGGCCCATACAATGAGCAGTTCTTC	CASSPYSGPYNEQFF	TRBJ2-1	-	-	TRBV7-2	15
TGTGCCAGTACTCGAAGAATGAACACTGAAGCTTTCTTT	CASTRRMNTEAFF	TRBJ1-1	-	-	TRBV27	13
TGTGCCAGCAGGATTGGGAGCACCATATATTTT	CASRIGSTIYF	TRBJ1-3	-	-	TRBV7-9	11
TGTGCCAGCAGCCCCGGACTGGGGGAGACCCAGTACTTC	CASSPGLGETQYF	TRBJ2-5	few	-	TRBV5-6	13
TGTGCCAGCAGTAGGGGGTGGAACTATGGCTACACCTTC	CASSRGWNYGYTF	TRBJ1-2	-	-	TRBV27	13
TGCGCCAGCAGCCAGGACCCGAGGGATTCACCCCTCCACTTT	CASSQDPRDSPLHF	TRBJ1-6	-	-	TRBV4-3	14
TGTGCCAGCAGCATATACTCTGGAAACACCATATATTTT	CASSIYSGNTIYF	TRBJ1-3	-	-	TRBV13	13
TGCGCCAGCAGCTTGGCCTTGGGGGCAGGGGCGAACACCGGGGAGCTGTTTTTT	CASSLALGAGANTGELFF	TRBJ2-2	-	-	TRBV5-1	18
TGTGCCAGCAGAGGGGGGACAGGGAATGAGCAGTTCTTC	CASRGGTGNEQFF	TRBJ2-1	-	TRBD1	TRBV2	13
TGTGCCTGGAGTGTACCCTTATTGACAGGGGCTAACTATGGCTACACCTTC	CAWSVPLLTGANYGYTF	TRBJ1-2	-	TRBD1	TRBV30	17
TGTGCCAGCAGCTCAATCATCCTACCACTGGACAGGCGCTATGGCTACACCTTC	CASSSIILPLDRRYGYTF	TRBJ1-2	-	TRBD1	TRBV11-2	18
TGTGCCAGCAGCGGACTAGCGGGGACCCCGGGTGAGCAGTTCTTC	CASSGLAGTPGEQFF	TRBJ2-1	-	TRBD2	TRBV6-5	15
TGCGCCAGCAGTGACGGGGATCGGTCCCAGTACTTC	CASSDGDRSQYF	TRBJ2-5	-	-	TRBV10-2	12
TGTGCCAGCAGCCCCCTTAAGACCGGGGAGCTGTTTTTT	CASSPLKTGELFF	TRBJ2-2	-	-	TRBV11-2	13
TGTGCCAGCAGCCCCCGGGGGGGCAGGGGGAATGATGAGACCCAGTACTTC	CASSPRGGRGNDETQYF	TRBJ2-5	-	-	TRBV7-9	17
TGTGCCACCAGTGATCCTGGGGGGTCTTTGACAGATACGCAGTATTTT	CATSDPGGSLTDTQYF	TRBJ2-3	once	-	TRBV24-1	16
TGTGCCAGCAGTGAAGTTAGGGGCTACACCTTC	CASSEVRGYTF	TRBJ1-2	-	-	TRBV2	11
TGTGCCAGCAGCCAAACGGGACAGGGTTCTACCGGGGAGCTGTTTTTT	CASSQTGQGSTGELFF	TRBJ2-2	-	TRBD1	TRBV11-2	16
TGTGCCAGCAGTGAACCTAGCAGGGCGTTGTACAATGAGCAGTTCTTC	CASSEPSRALYNEQFF	TRBJ2-1	-	-	TRBV2	16
TGTGCCAGCAGCCAGGGCATCGCGAACAGGGGCTCACCCCTCCACTTT	CASSQGIANRGSPLHF	TRBJ1-6	-	TRBD1	TRBV3-1/TRBV3-2	16